This T cell receptor beta chain was profiled in a study of blood T cell repertoires in COVID-19. No more than 2 weeks before study entry, exposed participants had met a case of COVID-19. The CDR3 has 18 amino acids. The germline gives CDR1 SGHTA, CDR2 FQGNSA. Losses at the gene ends were 5 bases for V and 3 bases for J; bases not matched to a gene: 14. In this sample, this clone turned up once. Profiling relied on immunoSEQ multiplex PCR, and the TCRdb table lists in-frame clones only, not all of them. The sample includes 150,000 to 200,000 clones, 60% to 80% seen only once; the top ten take 14%. This receptor was obtained from a man aged 55 to 69 who had been exposed to COVID-19. The chain is built from TRBV7-2 and TRBJ1-2, with 11 nucleotides matching TRBD1. Sample: PBMCs or T cells enriched from blood (not recorded which). Here the CDR3 DNA reads TGTGCCAGCAGCCATGTCCGGGACAGGGGGTATTACTACTATGGCTACACCTTC. Its protein is CASSHVRDRGYYYYGYTF.